Here is one T cell receptor (beta chain) with its context. Its antigen is unidentified. The data stem from a study of beta chain features in type 1 diabetes. Study observations and caveats: Fewer insertions but more deletions were seen at VDJ junctions in type 1 diabetes patients. Small HLA sub-analyses could not settle whether HLA shapes TCRB rearrangement. When Type 1 diabetes patients were examined, their TCRB CDR3s proved moderately but significantly shorter in all four CD4+ subsets. Highly expressing activated T cells could be over-counted with a cDNA template.

All of the isolated RNA was reverse transcribed, so expressed TCRB transcripts were sequenced. Libraries were prepared by immunoSEQ multiplex PCR; TCRdb keeps only in-frame clonotypes and omits some of them. The sample shows some 640,000 clones, 11% to 15% of them seen only once. V lost 7 bases and J lost 5, with 13 bases in between. Per germline, CDR1 GTSNPN and CDR2 SVGIG (reference sequence). The CDR3 is 12 amino acids. By way of CD45RO/CCR7/CD25/CD127/CD95/CD27, the CD4+ regulatory, stem cell-like memory, central memory and naive cells were sorted. Sequenced material: naive CD4+ T cells from blood. The receptor was derived from a man in his late teens or twenties with type 1 diabetes. The chain combines TRBV30 with TRBJ2-3, with D maybe TRBD2 (5 bases). The CDR3 DNA follows: TGTGCCTCCGGTCACGGAGGAGATACGCAGTATTTT. Translating gives CASGHGGDTQYF.